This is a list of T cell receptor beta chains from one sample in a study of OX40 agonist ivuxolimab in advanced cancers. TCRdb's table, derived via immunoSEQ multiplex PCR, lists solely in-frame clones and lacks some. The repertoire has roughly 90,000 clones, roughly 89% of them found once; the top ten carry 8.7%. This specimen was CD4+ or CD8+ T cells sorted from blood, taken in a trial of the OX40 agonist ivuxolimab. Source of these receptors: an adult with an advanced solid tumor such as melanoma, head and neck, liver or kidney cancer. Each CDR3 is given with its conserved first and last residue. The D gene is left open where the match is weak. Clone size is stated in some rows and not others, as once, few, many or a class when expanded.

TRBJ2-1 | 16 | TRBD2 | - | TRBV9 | TGTGCCAGCAGCGTAGATGCTAGCGGGATCTACAATGAGCAGTTCTTC | CASSVDASGIYNEQFF
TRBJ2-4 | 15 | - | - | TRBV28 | TGTGCCAGCAGTTCCGAGACAGGATTCAGGGACATTCAGTACTTC | CASSSETGFRDIQYF
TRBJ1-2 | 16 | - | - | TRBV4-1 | TGCGCCAGCAGCCAGGCCGGGACGCGCGATAACTATGGCTACACCTTC | CASSQAGTRDNYGYTF
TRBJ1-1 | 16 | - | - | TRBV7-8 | TGTGCCAGCAGCTTAGATGGCGCTTCCATGAACACTGAAGCTTTCTTT | CASSLDGASMNTEAFF
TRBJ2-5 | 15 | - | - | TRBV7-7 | TGTGCTAGCAGCTTAGACAGGCAGGGGACAGAGACCCAGTACTTC | CASSLDRQGTETQYF
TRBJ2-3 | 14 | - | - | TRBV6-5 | TGTGCCAGCAGTTACGTGGCTAGCACAGATACGCAGTATTTT | CASSYVASTDTQYF
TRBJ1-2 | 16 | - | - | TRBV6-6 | TGTGCCAGCAGTCCTTTCTCAGGGAGTGGATTCTATGGCTACACCTTC | CASSPFSGSGFYGYTF
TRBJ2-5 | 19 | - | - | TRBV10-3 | TGTGCCATCAGTGAGTCTTATCTCTCTTTTCGGGTGAACCAAGAGACCCAGTACTTC | CAISESYLSFRVNQETQYF
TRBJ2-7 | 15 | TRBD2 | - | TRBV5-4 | TGTGCCAGCAGCTTCCTAGCGGGAGGGGCCTACGAGCAGTACTTC | CASSFLAGGAYEQYF
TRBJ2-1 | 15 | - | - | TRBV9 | TGTGCCAGCAGCGTAGTGGTGGGAGCTCACGATGAGCAGTTCTTC | CASSVVVGAHDEQFF
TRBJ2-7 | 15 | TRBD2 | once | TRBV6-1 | TGTGCCAGCAGTGCTTTGAGCGGGGGGACCTACGAGCAGTACTTC | CASSALSGGTYEQYF
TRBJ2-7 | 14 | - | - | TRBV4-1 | TGCGCCAGCAGCCCCGGTCGTGGGGGAGGCGAGCAGTACTTC | CASSPGRGGGEQYF
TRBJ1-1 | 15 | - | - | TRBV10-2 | TGCGCCAGCAGTGGACTAAAGCCCTCGAACACTGAAGCTTTCTTT | CASSGLKPSNTEAFF
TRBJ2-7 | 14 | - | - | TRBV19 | TGTGCCAGTAGTCCACCCGGAGGGTCCTACGAGCAGTACTTC | CASSPPGGSYEQYF
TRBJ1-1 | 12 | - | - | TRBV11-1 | TGTGCCAGCAGCTTCGTACTTGGTGAAGCTTTCTTT | CASSFVLGEAFF
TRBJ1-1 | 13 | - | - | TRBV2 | TGTGCCAGTCGACGAATCCCGAACACTGAAGCTTTCTTT | CASRRIPNTEAFF
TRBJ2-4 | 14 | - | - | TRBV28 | TGTGCCAGCAGTGAGAGGGATGCCAAAAACATTCAGTACTTC | CASSERDAKNIQYF
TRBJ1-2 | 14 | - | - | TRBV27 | TGTGCCAGCAGTTTGGGACCTTACTTAGGAGGCTACACCTTC | CASSLGPYLGGYTF
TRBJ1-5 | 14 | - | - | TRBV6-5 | TGTGCCAGCAGCTGGAAGGGGGGCAATCAGCCCCAGCATTTT | CASSWKGGNQPQHF
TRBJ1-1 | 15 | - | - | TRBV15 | TGTGCCACCAGCAGAGGGGGGCAAAAGAACACTGAAGCTTTCTTT | CATSRGGQKNTEAFF
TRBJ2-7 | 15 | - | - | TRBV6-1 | TGTGCCAGCAGGGACCGGGTCTTCTTATCCTACGAGCAGTACTTC | CASRDRVFLSYEQYF
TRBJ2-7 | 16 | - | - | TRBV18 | TGTGCCAGCTCACCACGGGCTAGCGACGGAACCTACGAGCAGTACTTC | CASSPRASDGTYEQYF
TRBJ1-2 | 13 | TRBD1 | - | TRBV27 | TGTGCCAGCAGACCGGGACAGGGAAATGGCTACACCTTC | CASRPGQGNGYTF
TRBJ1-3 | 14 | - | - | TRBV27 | TGTGCCAGCAGTTTCTCGGTTCCCGGAAACACCATATATTTT | CASSFSVPGNTIYF
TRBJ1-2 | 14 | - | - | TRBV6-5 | TGTGCCAGCAGCGACCGCTTATCCGCCTATGGCTACACCTTC | CASSDRLSAYGYTF
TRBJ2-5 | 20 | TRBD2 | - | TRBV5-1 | TGCGCCAGCAGCTTGGGACAGCACGTATTGTTAGCGGGCTACAAAGAGACCCAGTACTTC | CASSLGQHVLLAGYKETQYF
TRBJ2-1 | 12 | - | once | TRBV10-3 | TGTGCCATCAGCCCGGGACTGCATGAGCAGTTCTTC | CAISPGLHEQFF
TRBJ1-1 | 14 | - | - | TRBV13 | TGTGCCAGCAGCAGGGGCCAGTTGAACACTGAAGCTTTCTTT | CASSRGQLNTEAFF
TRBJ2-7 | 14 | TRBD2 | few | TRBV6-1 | TGTGCCAGCAGTCCGACTAGCGGGCTCTACGAGCAGTACTTC | CASSPTSGLYEQYF
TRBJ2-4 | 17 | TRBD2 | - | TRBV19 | TGTGCCAGTAGTAGGAATAGCGGGGCCGTAGCCAAAAACATTCAGTACTTC | CASSRNSGAVAKNIQYF
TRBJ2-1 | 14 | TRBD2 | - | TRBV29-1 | TGCAGCGGACTGGGCGGGAGGGCCTACAATGAGCAGTTCTTC | CSGLGGRAYNEQFF
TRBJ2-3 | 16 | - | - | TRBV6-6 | TGTGCCAGCAGTTCCGGGACTTTTGCATTCGTGGATACGCAGTATTTT | CASSSGTFAFVDTQYF
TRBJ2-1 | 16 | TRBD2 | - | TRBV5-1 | TGCGCCAGCAGCCTGGGGAGCGGGAGGGCGGGCGATGAGCAGTTCTTC | CASSLGSGRAGDEQFF
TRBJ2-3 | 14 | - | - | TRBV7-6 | TGTGCCAGCAGCTTAAACGACGTATCTAATACGCAGTATTTT | CASSLNDVSNTQYF
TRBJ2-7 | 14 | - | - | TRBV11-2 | TGTGCCAGCAGCTTGGGGCGGCCCTCCTACGAGCAGTACTTC | CASSLGRPSYEQYF
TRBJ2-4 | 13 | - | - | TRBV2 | TGTGCCTTCCTCGAGGTAGCCAAAAACATTCAGTACTTC | CAFLEVAKNIQYF
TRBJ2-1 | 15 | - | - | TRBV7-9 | TGTGCCAGCAGCTTAGTAGGGGGAGTTACCAATGAGCAGTTCTTC | CASSLVGGVTNEQFF
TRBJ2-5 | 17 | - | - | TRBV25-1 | TGTGCCAGCAGTGGGATCCCCACGAGGGACTTACAAGAGACCCAGTACTTC | CASSGIPTRDLQETQYF
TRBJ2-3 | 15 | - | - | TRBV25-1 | TGTGCCAGCAGTGCCCCGTGGAGGCACACAGATACGCAGTATTTT | CASSAPWRHTDTQYF
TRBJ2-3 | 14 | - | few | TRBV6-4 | TGTGCCAGCAGTTCAGGGGAACACACAGATACGCAGTATTTT | CASSSGEHTDTQYF
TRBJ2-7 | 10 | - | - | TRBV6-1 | TGTGCCAGTAACGCCTACGAGCAGTACTTC | CASNAYEQYF
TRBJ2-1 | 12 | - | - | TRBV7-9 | TGTGCCAGCAGCTATGCGTACAATGAGCAGTTCTTC | CASSYAYNEQFF
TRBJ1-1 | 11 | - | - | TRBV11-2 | TGTGCCAGCAGCCTTAGGACTGAAGCTTTCTTT | CASSLRTEAFF
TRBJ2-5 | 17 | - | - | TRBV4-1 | TGCGCCAGCAGCCGCTACCAGGGTAAGGGTCAGCAAGAGACCCAGTACTTC | CASSRYQGKGQQETQYF
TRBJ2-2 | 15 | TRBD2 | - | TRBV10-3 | TGTGCCATCAGCCCCGGGGGGGCGAACACCGGGGAGCTGTTTTTT | CAISPGGANTGELFF
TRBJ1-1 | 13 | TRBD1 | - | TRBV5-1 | TGCGCCAGCAGCTACCAGGACAGGGCCGAAGCTTTCTTT | CASSYQDRAEAFF
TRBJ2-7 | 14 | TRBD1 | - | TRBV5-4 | TGTGCCAGCAGCCACCGGGACAGGTCCTACGAGCAGTACTTC | CASSHRDRSYEQYF
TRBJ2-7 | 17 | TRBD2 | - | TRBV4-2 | TGTGCCAGCAGCCTCTCGGTTTTGCGGGAGGACCCCTACGAGCAGTACTTC | CASSLSVLREDPYEQYF
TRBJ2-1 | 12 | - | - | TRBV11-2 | TGTGCCAGCAGCTTAGATAGAAATGAGCAGTTCTTC | CASSLDRNEQFF
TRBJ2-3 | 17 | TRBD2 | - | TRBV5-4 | TGTGCCAGCAGCTTTGGACTAGCGGGAGGGCCCTCAGATACGCAGTATTTT | CASSFGLAGGPSDTQYF
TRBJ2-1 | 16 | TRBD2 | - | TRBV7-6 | TGTGCCAGCAGCGATCCAATGACTAGCGGTCGGGGTGAGCAGTTCTTC | CASSDPMTSGRGEQFF
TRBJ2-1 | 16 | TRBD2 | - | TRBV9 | TGTGCCAGCAGCCCCCGGGCTAGCGGGAGCTTCGGTGAGCAGTTCTTC | CASSPRASGSFGEQFF
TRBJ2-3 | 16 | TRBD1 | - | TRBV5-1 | TGCGCCAGCAGCTTGGAGGGACAGGGGAGGGCAGATACGCAGTATTTT | CASSLEGQGRADTQYF